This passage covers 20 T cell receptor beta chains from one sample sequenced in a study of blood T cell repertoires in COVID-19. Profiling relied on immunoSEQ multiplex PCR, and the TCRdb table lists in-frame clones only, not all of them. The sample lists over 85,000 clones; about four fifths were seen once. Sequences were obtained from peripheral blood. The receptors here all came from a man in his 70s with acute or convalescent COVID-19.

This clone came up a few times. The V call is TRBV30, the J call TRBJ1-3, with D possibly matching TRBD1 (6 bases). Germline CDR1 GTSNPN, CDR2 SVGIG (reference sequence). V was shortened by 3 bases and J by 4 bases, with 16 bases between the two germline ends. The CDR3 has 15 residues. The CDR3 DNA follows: TGTGCCTGGAGGATTGCGGGGGGCGACGGAAACACCATATATTTT. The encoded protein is CAWRIAGGDGNTIYF.

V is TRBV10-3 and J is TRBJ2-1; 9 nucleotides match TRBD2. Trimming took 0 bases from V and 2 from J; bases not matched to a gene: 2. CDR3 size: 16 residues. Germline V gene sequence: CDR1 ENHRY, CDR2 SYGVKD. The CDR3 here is CAISESSGRPYNEQFF. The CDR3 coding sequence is TGTGCCATCAGTGAGTCGAGCGGGAGGCCCTACAATGAGCAGTTCTTC.

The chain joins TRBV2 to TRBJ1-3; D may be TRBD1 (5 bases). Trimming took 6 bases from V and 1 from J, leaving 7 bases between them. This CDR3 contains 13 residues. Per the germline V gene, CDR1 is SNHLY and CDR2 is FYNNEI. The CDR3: CASSRDSGNTIYF. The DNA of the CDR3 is TGTGCCAGCAGCAGGGATTCTGGAAACACCATATATTTT.

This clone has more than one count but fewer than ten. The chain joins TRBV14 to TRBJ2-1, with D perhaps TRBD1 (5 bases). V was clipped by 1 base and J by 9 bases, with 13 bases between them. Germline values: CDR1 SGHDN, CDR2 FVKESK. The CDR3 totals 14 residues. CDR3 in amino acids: CASSQARRAGEQFF. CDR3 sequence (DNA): TGTGCCAGCAGCCAAGCACGCAGGGCAGGTGAGCAGTTCTTC.

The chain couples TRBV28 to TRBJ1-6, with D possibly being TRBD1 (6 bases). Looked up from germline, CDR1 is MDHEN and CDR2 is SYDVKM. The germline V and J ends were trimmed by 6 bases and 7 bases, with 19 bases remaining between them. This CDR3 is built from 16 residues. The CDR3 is CASRPPYRVRNSPLHF. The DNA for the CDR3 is TGTGCCAGCAGGCCCCCTTACAGGGTGAGGAATTCACCCCTCCACTTT.

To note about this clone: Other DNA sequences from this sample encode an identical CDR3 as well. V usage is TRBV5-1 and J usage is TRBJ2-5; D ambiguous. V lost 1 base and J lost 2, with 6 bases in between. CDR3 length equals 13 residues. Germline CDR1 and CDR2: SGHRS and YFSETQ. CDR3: CASSLTPQETQYF. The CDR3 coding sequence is TGCGCCAGCAGCTTGACTCCGCAAGAGACCCAGTACTTC.

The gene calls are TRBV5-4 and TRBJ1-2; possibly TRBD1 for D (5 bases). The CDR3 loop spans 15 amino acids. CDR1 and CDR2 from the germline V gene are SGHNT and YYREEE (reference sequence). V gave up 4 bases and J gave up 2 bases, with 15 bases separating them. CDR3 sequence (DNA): TGTGCCAGCAGCCGCAGAGGGACTTCAAACTATGGCTACACCTTC. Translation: CASSRRGTSNYGYTF.

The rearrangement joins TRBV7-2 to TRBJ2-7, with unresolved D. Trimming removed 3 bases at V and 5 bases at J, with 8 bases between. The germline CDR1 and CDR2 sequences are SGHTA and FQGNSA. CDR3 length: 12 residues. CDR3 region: CASSLSENEQYF. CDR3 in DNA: TGTGCCAGCAGCTTGTCAGAAAACGAGCAGTACTTC.

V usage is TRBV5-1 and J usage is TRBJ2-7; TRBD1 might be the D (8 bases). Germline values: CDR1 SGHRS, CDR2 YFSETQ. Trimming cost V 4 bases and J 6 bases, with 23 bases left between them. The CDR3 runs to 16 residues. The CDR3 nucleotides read TGCGCCAGCAGCCCCGTCCCACAGGGGGGGAGGTCCGAGCAGTACTTC. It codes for CASSPVPQGGRSEQYF.

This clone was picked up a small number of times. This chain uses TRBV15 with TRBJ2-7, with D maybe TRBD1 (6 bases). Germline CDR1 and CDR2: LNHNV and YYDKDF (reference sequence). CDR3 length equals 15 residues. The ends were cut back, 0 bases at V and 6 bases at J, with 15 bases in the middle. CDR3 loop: CATSRDLHRAGEQYF. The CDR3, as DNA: TGTGCCACCAGCAGAGATCTGCACAGGGCGGGCGAGCAGTACTTC.

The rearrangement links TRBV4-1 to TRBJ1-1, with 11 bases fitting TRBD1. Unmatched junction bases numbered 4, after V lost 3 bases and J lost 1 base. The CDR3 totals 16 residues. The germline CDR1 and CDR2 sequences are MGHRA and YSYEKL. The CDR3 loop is CASSQLGTGGNTEAFF. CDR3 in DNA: TGCGCCAGCAGCCAGTTGGGGACAGGGGGGAACACTGAAGCTTTCTTT.

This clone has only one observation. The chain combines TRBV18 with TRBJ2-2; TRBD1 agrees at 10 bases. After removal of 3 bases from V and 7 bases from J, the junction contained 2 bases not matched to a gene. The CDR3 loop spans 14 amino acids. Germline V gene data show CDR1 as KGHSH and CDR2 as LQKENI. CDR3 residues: CASSPGQGYGELFF. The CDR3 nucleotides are TGTGCCAGCTCACCGGGACAGGGGTACGGGGAGCTGTTTTTT.

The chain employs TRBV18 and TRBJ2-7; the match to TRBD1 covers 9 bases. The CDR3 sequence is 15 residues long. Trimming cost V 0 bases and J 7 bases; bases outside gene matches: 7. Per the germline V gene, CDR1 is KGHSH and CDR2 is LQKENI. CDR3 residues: CASSPPRTGVEEQYF. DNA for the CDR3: TGTGCCAGCTCACCACCAAGGACAGGGGTCGAGGAGCAGTACTTC.

The CDR3 region has the DNA TGTGCCAGCAGTTTAAGGGGGGGGGATGTAGCTTCCCAGCATTTT. Protein product: CASSLRGGDVASQHF. The chain employs TRBV27 and TRBJ1-5; the D gene is possibly TRBD1 (6 bases). V lost 2 bases and J 11 bases, leaving 19 bases between the germline ends. In germline, CDR1 is MNHEY, CDR2 SMNVEV (reference sequence). The CDR3 length is 15 residues.

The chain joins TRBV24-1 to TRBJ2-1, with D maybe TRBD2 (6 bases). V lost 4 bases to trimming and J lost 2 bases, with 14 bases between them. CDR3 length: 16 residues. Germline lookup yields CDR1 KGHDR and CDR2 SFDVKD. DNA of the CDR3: TGTGCCACCAGTGACCCCAGCGGGTTAACCTACAATGAGCAGTTCTTC. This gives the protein CATSDPSGLTYNEQFF.

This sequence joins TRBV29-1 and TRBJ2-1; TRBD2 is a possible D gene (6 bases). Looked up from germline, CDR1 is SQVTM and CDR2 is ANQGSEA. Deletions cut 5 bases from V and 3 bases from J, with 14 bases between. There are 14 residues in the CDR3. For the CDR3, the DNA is TGCAGCGTTTATACGGGAGTGGGCTACAATGAGCAGTTCTTC. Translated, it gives CSVYTGVGYNEQFF.

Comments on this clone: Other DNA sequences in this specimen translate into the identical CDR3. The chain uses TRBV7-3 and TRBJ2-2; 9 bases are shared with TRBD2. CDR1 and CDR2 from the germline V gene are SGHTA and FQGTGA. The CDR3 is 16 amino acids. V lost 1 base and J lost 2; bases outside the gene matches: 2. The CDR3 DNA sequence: TGTGCCAGCAGCTTAAATAGCGGGAGCAACACCGGGGAGCTGTTTTTT. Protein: CASSLNSGSNTGELFF.

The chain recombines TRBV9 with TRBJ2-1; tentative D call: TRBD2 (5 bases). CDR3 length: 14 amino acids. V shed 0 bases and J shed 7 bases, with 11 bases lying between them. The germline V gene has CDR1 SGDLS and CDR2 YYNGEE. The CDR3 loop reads CASSVAGKVNEQFF. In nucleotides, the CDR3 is TGTGCCAGCAGCGTAGCGGGGAAAGTTAATGAGCAGTTCTTC.

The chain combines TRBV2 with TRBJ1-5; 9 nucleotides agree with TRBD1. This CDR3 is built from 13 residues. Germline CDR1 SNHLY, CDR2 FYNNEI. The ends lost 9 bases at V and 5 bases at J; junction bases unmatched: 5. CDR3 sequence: CASKGQGDQPQHF. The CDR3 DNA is TGTGCCAGTAAGGGACAGGGAGATCAGCCCCAGCATTTT.

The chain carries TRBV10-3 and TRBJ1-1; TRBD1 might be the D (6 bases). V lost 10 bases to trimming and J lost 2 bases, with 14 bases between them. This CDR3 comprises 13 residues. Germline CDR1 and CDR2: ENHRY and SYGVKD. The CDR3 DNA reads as TGTGCCACACAGGGCTCTCCAAACACTGAAGCTTTCTTT. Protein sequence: CATQGSPNTEAFF.